This T cell receptor (beta chain) came from a study of shared T cell receptors in the human thymus. Produced via immunoSEQ multiplex PCR; TCRdb's table is partial and in-frame only. This sample yields about 380,000 clones, of which around 93% are seen a single time; around 0.019% belongs to the top ten. The germline V gene encodes CDR1 LNHDA and CDR2 SQIVND (reference sequence). The CDR3 length is 13 residues. V was pared by 2 bases and J by 4 bases, with 7 bases between. The receptor was isolated from a human donor. V gene TRBV19 combines with J gene TRBJ2-3, with D possibly called TRBD1 or TRBD2 (5 bases each). Input material: thymocytes. The CDR3 DNA reads TGTGCCAGTAGTATAAGGGGACCAGATACGCAGTATTTT. Its protein product is CASSIRGPDTQYF. Drawing the rest from reference TRBV19 and TRBJ2-3, the complete variable domain is DGGITQSPKYLFRKEGQNVTLSCEQNLNHDAMYWYRQDPGQGLRLIYYSQIVNDFQKGDIAEGYSVSREKKESFPLTVTSAQKNPTAFYLCASSIRGPDTQYFGPGTRLTVL.